The 28 T cell receptor beta chains below were found in one sample sequenced in a study of T cell changes during pregnancy in multiple sclerosis. Only in-frame clones appear in the TCRdb table, and some are missing; sequencing was by immunoSEQ multiplex PCR. The profile shows fewer than 90,000 clones, roughly 93% of them singletons. This specimen was peripheral blood, taken in the first trimester of pregnancy. All receptors come from a female donor with multiple sclerosis, enrolled in a pregnancy study.

The chain couples TRBV11-2 to TRBJ2-2, with 8 bases that match TRBD1. CDR1 SGHAT and CDR2 FQNNGV come from the germline V gene. The CDR3 consists of 14 residues. After removal of 3 bases from V and 5 bases from J, the junction contained 2 bases not matched to a gene. The CDR3 sequence is CASSFTGGTGELFF. CDR3 DNA: TGTGCCAGCAGCTTTACAGGGGGTACCGGGGAGCTGTTTTTT.

The V gene is TRBV19, the J gene TRBJ2-7; D might be TRBD2 (5 bases). The CDR3 runs to 12 residues. Trimming cost V 2 bases and J 4 bases, with 6 bases left between them. CDR1 and CDR2 (germline): LNHDA, SQIVND (reference sequence). The CDR3 spells CASSIRGYEQYF. The DNA of the CDR3 is TGTGCCAGTAGTATACGGGGTTACGAGCAGTACTTC.

The genes are TRBV19 and TRBJ1-5, with TRBD1 identical over 7 bases. Trimming at V came to 6 bases and at J to 1 base, leaving 6 bases not matched to a gene. The CDR3 has 15 residues. The germline gives CDR1 LNHDA, CDR2 SQIVND (reference sequence). CDR3 sequence reads: CASRTGTVSNQPQHF. In DNA, the CDR3 is TGTGCCAGTAGGACGGGGACAGTAAGCAATCAGCCCCAGCATTTT.

CDR3 bases: TGTGCCAGCAGTTTAGTCAGGGTCATGAACACTGAAGCTTTCTTT. Translation gives CASSLVRVMNTEAFF. The chain combines TRBV28 with TRBJ1-1; TRBD1 is a possible D gene (5 bases). The CDR3 length is 15 residues. The V and J ends lost 2 bases and 0 bases respectively, with 10 bases between them. Germline V gene data show CDR1 as MDHEN and CDR2 as SYDVKM. Full variable domain (outside the CDR3, taken from reference TRBV28 and TRBJ1-1): DVKVTQSSRYLVKRTGEKVFLECVQDMDHENMFWYRQDPGLGLRLIYFSYDVKMKEKGDIPEGYSVSREKKERFSLILESASTNQTSMYLCASSLVRVMNTEAFFGQGTRLTVV.

The chain is built from TRBV28 and TRBJ2-4, with a weak D call TRBD2 (6 bases). This CDR3 has 14 amino acids. In germline, CDR1 is MDHEN, CDR2 SYDVKM. V lost 3 bases to trimming and J lost 6 bases, with 12 bases between them. The CDR3 nucleotides are TGTGCCAGCAGTTTCTTGCGGGGCGGAAACATTCAGTACTTC. Protein: CASSFLRGGNIQYF.

As DNA, the CDR3 is TGTGCCAGCAGCTTAGCGCTCCGGGGGGCGAACACCGGGGAGCTGTTTTTT. Its translation is CASSLALRGANTGELFF. The chain combines TRBV7-6 with TRBJ2-2; TRBD2 matches at 7 bases. The ends lost 0 bases at V and 0 bases at J; junction bases unmatched: 4. Germline assignment: CDR1 SGHVS and CDR2 FNYEAQ. This CDR3 has 17 residues.

The V call is TRBV19, the J call TRBJ1-1; a possible D gene is TRBD1 (6 bases). CDR1 and CDR2 (germline): LNHDA, SQIVND (reference sequence). V was cut by 5 bases and J by 7 bases, with 14 bases left in between. The CDR3 has 13 amino acids. The DNA for the CDR3 is TGTGCCAGTAGTGCCATGGACAGACTTGAAGCTTTCTTT. Residues: CASSAMDRLEAFF. Full variable domain (missing parts from reference TRBV19 and TRBJ1-1): DGGITQSPKYLFRKEGQNVTLSCEQNLNHDAMYWYRQDPGQGLRLIYYSQIVNDFQKGDIAEGYSVSREKKESFPLTVTSAQKNPTAFYLCASSAMDRLEAFFGQGTRLTVV.

This chain connects TRBV9 to TRBJ1-1; D is undetermined. The CDR3 length is 13 residues. Germline assignment: CDR1 SGDLS and CDR2 YYNGEE. With 4 bases removed from V and 4 bases from J, the gap between germline ends came to 11 bases. The CDR3 region has the DNA TGTGCCAGCAGCCCTGGTATGAGCACTGAAGCTTTCTTT. Translated: CASSPGMSTEAFF.

This clone was seen only once. The chain recombines TRBV6-1 with TRBJ1-2, with a weak D call TRBD1 (6 bases). The CDR3 loop spans 11 amino acids. Germline-derived CDR1 and CDR2 are MNHNS and SASEGT. Trimming took off 7 bases at V and 8 bases at J, with 11 bases between the two ends. Here the CDR3 reads CASMDSTGYTF. The DNA of the CDR3 is TGTGCCAGCATGGACAGTACCGGCTACACCTTC.

Here the CDR3 DNA reads TGCGCCAGCAGCCAACTAAAGCGGGGGGGAACCTACGAGCAGTACTTC. Its protein is CASSQLKRGGTYEQYF. V is TRBV4-1 and J is TRBJ2-7; 10 bases map to TRBD2. The CDR3 sequence is 16 residues long. The trim removed 2 bases at V and 2 bases at J, leaving 6 bases unmatched. Per germline, CDR1 MGHRA and CDR2 YSYEKL.

The chain links TRBV11-1 to TRBJ2-5; D is ambiguous. The CDR3 spans 13 residues. The germline CDR1 and CDR2 sequences are SGHAT and FQDESV (reference sequence). Trimming took off 4 bases at V and 6 bases at J, with 12 bases between the two ends. This CDR3 is CASSSPPIKTQYF. The CDR3 DNA sequence: TGTGCCAGCAGCTCACCCCCTATAAAGACCCAGTACTTC.

This chain joins TRBV4-1 and TRBJ2-1; D perhaps matches TRBD1 (6 bases). The V end was cut by 4 bases, the J end by 5 bases, with 9 bases between. The CDR3 is made up of 13 amino acids. Germline V CDR1 and CDR2: MGHRA, YSYEKL. In nucleotides, the CDR3 is TGCGCCAGCAGCCGTGGACAGCACAATGAGCAGTTCTTC. It translates to CASSRGQHNEQFF.

This chain joins TRBV2 and TRBJ1-2; tentatively, D is TRBD1 (6 bases). There are 12 residues in the CDR3. The V gene's germline CDR1 is SNHLY and CDR2 FYNNEI. V was cut by 10 bases and J by 4 bases, with 13 bases left in between. The CDR3 reads CATAGGPYGYTF. CDR3 coding DNA: TGTGCCACCGCCGGGGGGCCCTATGGCTACACCTTC.

The chain recombines TRBV9 with TRBJ1-1, with D tentatively TRBD1 (5 bases). The ends were cut back, 0 bases at V and 5 bases at J, with 11 bases in the middle. The CDR3 length is 14 residues. Germline V CDR1 and CDR2: SGDLS, YYNGEE. The CDR3 here is CASSVASGGTEAFF. The CDR3 region has the DNA TGTGCCAGCAGCGTAGCCTCCGGGGGAACTGAAGCTTTCTTT.

The chain recombines TRBV5-5 with TRBJ2-6; D is perhaps TRBD1 (6 bases). Germline V gene lookup returns CDR1 SGHKS and CDR2 YYEKEE (reference sequence). The CDR3 covers 17 residues. Trimming shortened V by 4 bases and J by 1 base, and 15 bases separated the two germline ends. Written as DNA, the CDR3 is TGTGCCAGCAGCGGGGGCCGGTCACCATCTGGGGCCAACGTCCTGACTTTC. It yields the protein CASSGGRSPSGANVLTF.

The chain uses TRBV2 and TRBJ1-3, with 7 bases identical to TRBD1. This CDR3 has 18 residues. The germline V gene encodes CDR1 SNHLY and CDR2 FYNNEI. V gave up 7 bases and J gave up 1 base; unmatched junction bases: 16. The CDR3, as DNA: TGTGCCAGCAAACAACTTCTCAGACAGGGAGGTTCTGGAAACACCATATATTTT. Translating gives CASKQLLRQGGSGNTIYF.

The chain joins TRBV5-4 to TRBJ1-2; TRBD1 matches at 7 bases. Germline V gene data show CDR1 as SGHNT and CDR2 as YYREEE (reference sequence). The CDR3 has 13 residues. V lost 2 bases, J lost 7 bases, and 5 bases stayed unmatched. CDR3: CASSLGGARGYTF. The CDR3 DNA reads as TGTGCCAGCAGCTTAGGGGGCGCCCGTGGCTACACCTTC.

The V and J genes are TRBV9 and TRBJ1-1; D remains unclear. The germline gives CDR1 SGDLS, CDR2 YYNGEE. The CDR3 has 13 amino acids. V shed 7 bases and J shed 7 bases, with 17 bases lying between them. CDR3 nucleotides: TGTGCCAGCGGTCGGAGCGCGAACGTTGAAGCTTTCTTT. Its translation is CASGRSANVEAFF.

The chain joins TRBV5-1 to TRBJ2-5; D is possibly TRBD1 (6 bases). V was clipped by 3 bases and J by 5 bases, with 14 bases between them. The germline V gene encodes CDR1 SGHRS and CDR2 YFSETQ. The CDR3 contains 14 residues. The CDR3 protein is CASSSFDRTETQYF. DNA for the CDR3: TGCGCCAGCAGCTCATTCGACAGGACGGAGACCCAGTACTTC. The whole variable domain, remainder taken from reference TRBV5-1 and TRBJ2-5, is KAGVTQTPRYLIKTRGQQVTLSCSPISGHRSVSWYQQTPGQGLQFLFEYFSETQRNKGNFPGRFSGRQFSNSRSEMNVSTLELGDSALYLCASSSFDRTETQYFGPGTRLLVL.

The chain carries TRBV9 and TRBJ2-5; 8 bases are a match to TRBD2. CDR3 length: 15 amino acids. CDR1 is SGDLS and CDR2 is YYNGEE in the germline V gene. The V and J ends lost 0 bases and 2 bases, in that order; junction bases with no gene match: 3. The CDR3 sequence is CASSVAGGFQETQYF. CDR3 coding DNA: TGTGCCAGCAGCGTAGCGGGGGGGTTTCAAGAGACCCAGTACTTC.

The V call is TRBV19, the J call TRBJ2-7; 7 nucleotides line up with TRBD1. The trim removed 5 bases at V and 4 bases at J, leaving 5 bases unmatched. The CDR3 spans 13 residues. CDR1 is LNHDA, CDR2 SQIVND, per germline (reference sequence). The CDR3 region is CASSVRQGYEQYF. The CDR3 coding sequence is TGTGCCAGTAGTGTACGACAGGGTTACGAGCAGTACTTC.

The chain carries TRBV6-1 and TRBJ1-5; maybe TRBD1 (6 bases). Trimming took 3 bases from V and 6 from J, leaving 18 bases between them. The CDR3 has 16 residues. Germline V gene data show CDR1 as MNHNS and CDR2 as SASEGT. The CDR3 sequence is CASSDQLWDKSQPQHF. Here the CDR3 DNA reads TGTGCCAGCAGTGATCAACTGTGGGACAAGAGTCAGCCCCAGCATTTT.

The rearrangement joins TRBV29-1 to TRBJ2-1, with TRBD2 identical over 11 bases. V gave up 8 bases and J gave up 0 bases; unmatched junction bases: 6. From germline, CDR1 is SQVTM and CDR2 ANQGSEA. CDR3 length equals 15 residues. CDR3: CSYGTSGSSYNEQFF. In DNA, the CDR3 is TGCAGCTATGGGACTAGCGGAAGCTCCTACAATGAGCAGTTCTTC.

As DNA, the CDR3 is TGTGCCAGCAGCGTCACCGGGACTAGCGGGATCGGCACAGATACGCAGTATTTT. Its protein product is CASSVTGTSGIGTDTQYF. This rearrangement joins TRBV9 to TRBJ2-3; 13 positions match TRBD2. Trimming cost V 2 bases and J 1 base; bases outside gene matches: 7. The germline gives CDR1 SGDLS, CDR2 YYNGEE. The CDR3 totals 18 residues.

The chain has TRBV7-2 and TRBJ2-1; the match to TRBD2 covers 11 bases. The CDR3 extends over 14 amino acids. The V gene's germline CDR1 is SGHTA and CDR2 FQGNSA. J gave up 6 bases and V 8 bases, and 6 bases lay outside the gene matches. The CDR3 loop is CASGVAGGRNEQFF. CDR3 in DNA: TGTGCCAGCGGTGTAGCGGGAGGGCGCAATGAGCAGTTCTTC.

Note on this clone: The identical CDR3 is also encoded by other nucleotide sequences in the sample. The rearrangement uses TRBV20-1 and TRBJ1-1; 7 positions match TRBD1. Germline lookup yields CDR1 DFQATT and CDR2 SNEGSKA (reference sequence). The V gene end was trimmed by 6 bases and the J gene end by 3 bases; junction bases not matched to a gene: 1. The CDR3 length is 11 residues. The CDR3 loop reads CSATGDTEAFF. Written as DNA, the CDR3 is TGCAGTGCAACAGGGGACACTGAAGCTTTCTTT.

This rearrangement joins TRBV27 to TRBJ2-3, with D possibly TRBD1 on 6 matching bases. The CDR3 runs to 15 residues. Germline V CDR1 and CDR2: MNHEY, SMNVEV (reference sequence). The ends were cut back, 5 bases at V and 2 bases at J, with 14 bases in the middle. The CDR3 region is CASSDRTLPTDTQYF. CDR3 sequence (DNA): TGTGCCAGCAGTGACAGGACTTTACCCACAGATACGCAGTATTTT.

This clone was detected only once. The gene calls are TRBV29-1 and TRBJ1-2, with 8 bases fitting TRBD1. The CDR3 is made up of 15 amino acids. Germline trimming cut 4 bases from V and 5 bases from J; bases unmatched to any gene: 12. In germline, CDR1 is SQVTM, CDR2 ANQGSEA. The CDR3 DNA reads as TGCAGCGTTGCGGACAGGGAAACTTACGTGTATGGCTACACCTTC. Translation: CSVADRETYVYGYTF.